This section outlines one TCR beta chain sequence together with its context. Its matching antigen is unknown. Germline CDR1 MNHNY, CDR2 SVGAGI (reference sequence). This CDR3 is 14 amino acids long. J lost 7 bases, V lost 5 bases, and 10 bases had no gene match. Peripheral blood came from all dose cohorts at three timepoints. The data derive from a study of OX40 agonist ivuxolimab in advanced cancers. Study details: Patients undergoing dose escalation presented with hepatocellular carcinoma, melanoma, renal cell or head and neck cancer. General study findings and limits: Low clonal expansion, among the lowest seen, marked partial responders at 0.1-3.0 mg/kg. The study found that CD8+ T cells averaged more expanded clones than CD4+.

Assay: immunoSEQ multiplex PCR; the TCRdb copy retains only in-frame clones and omits some. This sample has around 67,000 clones, with almost 85% found just once. The source material was CD4+ or CD8+ T cells sorted from blood, sampled in a trial of the OX40 agonist ivuxolimab. The rearrangement joins TRBV6-6 to TRBJ1-2; 7 nucleotides align to TRBD1. The clonotype originates from an adult with an advanced solid tumor such as melanoma, head and neck, liver or kidney cancer. The CDR3 region is CASSPTGRGTGYTF. CDR3 bases: TGTGCCAGCAGTCCGACAGGGCGGGGAACTGGCTACACCTTC.